This TCR beta chain was obtained from a study of T cells in localized non-small cell lung cancer (dated by TCRdb to 2019 to 2021). Regarding the complete study: Comparing tumors with uninvolved tumor-adjacent lungs, the study looked at the T cell repertoires of fewer than 250 patients with early-stage NSCLC. All 250 or so NSCLC patients in the cohort were treatment-naive and had localized lung tumors that were resected. NSCLC patients had a mean age of approximately 66 years, and around 140 were male and nearly 110 female.

TCR beta CDR3 regions were sequenced from DNA using the immunoSEQ Assay. The source study handled its data this way. To compute T cell density, TCR beta template counts were normalized to usable DNA, which was estimated by amplifying housekeeping genes. Using the preseqR package, richness was estimated by extrapolating to 120,000 templates for tissue samples and 400,000 templates for PBMC samples. Clonality was defined as one minus Pielou's evenness. Tissue-enriched TCRs were identified by differential abundance testing using productive amino-acid clonotypes, minimum total count 5 and alpha 0.1. The Jaccard Index and the Morisita Overlap Index were used to measure how much the repertoires overlapped between compartments. TCR beta CDR3s were clustered by GLIPH together with public tetramer-defined viral CDR3s, and at least three viral sequences plus V-gene enrichment were required for viral motifs. Entries here come from immuneACCESS through TCRdb and include only in-frame sequences with V and J called. Some clones fail to appear in such tables; in the studies checked, an unresolved V gene covers under half of the shortfall, and the cause of the remainder is unknown. The V and J calls and the clone size are those of that table, but D and trimming were determined from the DNA. This sample comprises fewer than 90,000 clones, roughly 86% of them detected only once. The ten biggest clones cover 2.8% of the sample.

What the study reported, not specific to this receptor: Because multi-region tumor sequencing was not done, intratumor heterogeneity could not be ruled out. The highest T cell clonality was observed in uninvolved tumor-adjacent lung, where clonality exceeded that of tumor, suggesting that antigenic responses were more focused in uninvolved tumor-adjacent lung. Of the top 100 tumor clones, a median of 57 were detected in paired uninvolved adjacent lung; approximately 30 were also among that lung's top 100. Higher T cell density in blood was associated with longer overall survival, whereas higher clonality in adjacent lung was associated with shorter survival. Because of the exploratory design, TCR variables were selected using unadjusted p-values without false-discovery rate correction.

At diagnosis, peripheral blood, uninvolved tumor-adjacent lung and tumor were collected and stored as a combination of fresh-frozen and FFPE material. For TCR repertoire profiling, the blood samples were analyzed as peripheral blood mononuclear cells. The CDR3 has 13 amino acids, counting the end cysteine and phenylalanine. Only CDR3 DNA remains: 39 bases, in frame from the first base. CDR1 and CDR2, per the germline V gene, are SGHRS and YFSETQ. At the junction V is shortened by 0 bases and J by 2 bases, with 3 bases in between. For this clone: Its antigen specificity is not known. No much larger clone exists at a distance of one base, and base qualities are not known. This sample includes further DNA sequences coding for the same CDR3.

The source material was peripheral blood, sampled before any cancer treatment. The V and J segments used are TRBV5-1 and TRBJ1-5; too little of a D gene remains to name it. The TCR originated in a man aged 40 to 70 with stage I lung adenocarcinoma. CDR3 protein: CASSLDRNQPQHF. The nucleotide sequence reads TGCGCCAGCAGCTTGGATCGCAATCAGCCCCAGCATTTT.